These 31 T cell receptor beta chains were all obtained from the same sample, sequenced in a study of CD4 T cells in relation to SARS-CoV-2 and coronaviruses (dated by TCRdb to about 2021). The library relied on the immunoSEQ multiplex PCR assay. Drawn from immuneACCESS, this table holds only the in-frame rearrangements with V and J called that TCRdb kept. Clones are partly lost; checked studies trace under half to an unresolved V gene and leave the rest unexplained. The sample profile shows some 11,000 clones; 87% of them were found once. Together, the top ten hold over 2% of the sample. The sequencing sample was made of naive CD4+ T cells from PBMCs. The cell subset or site label on this specimen signifies: naive CD4+ T cells isolated by negative enrichment. The receptors were gathered from an adult with COVID-19.

In its sample, this clone was seen a few times. The chain recombines TRBV2 with TRBJ1-5; TRBD1 matches at 7 bases. CDR3 length: 14 residues. Germline CDR1 reads SNHLY; CDR2 reads FYNNEI. J gave up 4 bases and V 3 bases, and 3 bases lay outside the gene matches. As DNA, the CDR3 is TGTGCCAGCAGTGAGACAGGGACGAATCAGCCCCAGCATTTT. Translation: CASSETGTNQPQHF.

The chain is built from TRBV3-1 (or the pseudogene TRBV3-2) and TRBJ2-3; 10 bases map to TRBD2. J was trimmed by 6 bases and V by 3 bases; bases with no gene match: 12. This CDR3 comprises 17 residues. CDR1 is LGHDT and CDR2 is YNNKEL in the germline V gene (reference sequence). The CDR3 coding sequence is TGTGCCAGCAGCCATGGGAATAGCGGGGGGTTAGGGGATACGCAGTATTTT. Protein sequence: CASSHGNSGGLGDTQYF.

This chain connects TRBV4-2 to TRBJ2-1, with D unclear. Germline V gene sequence: CDR1 LGHNA, CDR2 YNFKEQ. The CDR3 sequence is 17 residues long. The V end lost 4 bases, the J end lost 4 bases, and 20 bases lay between the germline ends. The CDR3 spells CASSPTSSQPQYNEQFF. The CDR3 DNA reads as TGTGCCAGCAGCCCGACCTCGAGCCAGCCACAATACAATGAGCAGTTCTTC.

A remark on this clone: A junction end diverges from the germline sequence, so it may reflect a read error. The chain couples TRBV11-2 to TRBJ2-5; 8 bases match TRBD2. Germline values: CDR1 SGHAT, CDR2 FQNNGV. CDR3 size: 15 residues. This chain's CDR3 is CAGSLGSSGLETQYF. Written as DNA, the CDR3 is TGTGCCGGCAGCTTAGGCTCTAGCGGGTTAGAGACCCAGTACTTC.

The chain employs TRBV6-5 and TRBJ2-1, with TRBD1 identical over 9 bases. The CDR3 is made up of 15 amino acids. CDR1 is MNHEY, CDR2 SVGAGI, per germline. The V gene end was trimmed by 6 bases and the J gene end by 8 bases; junction bases not matched to a gene: 11. CDR3 DNA: TGTGCCAGCAGCCGGACAGGGGCTGGGGGTTATGAGCAGTTCTTC. Protein product: CASSRTGAGGYEQFF.

The chain combines TRBV27 with TRBJ2-5; tentative D call: TRBD1 (6 bases). V lost 4 bases and J 4 bases, leaving 16 bases between the germline ends. The length of the CDR3 is 15 residues. Per the germline V gene, CDR1 is MNHEY and CDR2 is SMNVEV (reference sequence). The CDR3 nucleotides are TGTGCCAGCAGTTCGACAGGTGGGCTGGGAGAGACCCAGTACTTC. Its protein product is CASSSTGGLGETQYF.

The chain combines TRBV6-5 with TRBJ1-5; weak D call: TRBD1 (5 bases). The CDR3 extends over 14 amino acids. Trimming stripped 5 bases from V and 12 bases from J, with 20 bases between. In germline, CDR1 is MNHEY, CDR2 SVGAGI. In DNA form, the CDR3 reads TGTGCCAGCAGTCCCACCTCGGTGGGACGCCTCCAGCATTTT. Protein: CASSPTSVGRLQHF.

The chain has TRBV7-9 and TRBJ2-5; no definite D call. This CDR3 contains 13 residues. Germline V lookup: CDR1 SEHNR, CDR2 FQNEAQ (reference sequence). Between the trimmed V and J ends, which lost 5 bases and 4 bases, there was a span of 11 bases. CDR3 bases: TGTGCCAGCAGCCGCCCTTCAGGAGAGACCCAGTACTTC. It specifies CASSRPSGETQYF.

This clone appeared once. This chain uses TRBV5-1 with TRBJ2-7; TRBD1 agrees at 8 bases. V lost 4 bases and J lost 4; bases outside the gene matches: 10. Germline CDR1 reads SGHRS; CDR2 reads YFSETQ. This CDR3 region has 15 residues. The CDR3 spells CASSREGTGSYEQYF. CDR3 in DNA: TGCGCCAGCAGCCGAGAGGGGACAGGATCTTACGAGCAGTACTTC.

This clone occurred a few times. The genes are TRBV11-2 and TRBJ1-6; D gene ambiguous. V was clipped by 1 base and J by 6 bases, with 10 bases between them. Germline lookup yields CDR1 SGHAT and CDR2 FQNNGV. The CDR3 is 15 residues long. The DNA of the CDR3 is TGTGCCAGCAGCTTAGTAGCGGGTAGTAATTCACCCCTCCACTTT. Translated: CASSLVAGSNSPLHF.

V gene TRBV6-5 combines with J gene TRBJ2-1, with 9 nucleotides matching TRBD1. The germline CDR1 and CDR2 sequences are MNHEY and SVGAGI. The CDR3 extends over 15 amino acids. V lost 7 bases to trimming and J lost 5 bases; unmatched junction nucleotides: 9. The CDR3 sequence is CASITGRTGDNEQFF. In nucleotides, the CDR3 is TGTGCCAGCATAACAGGGCGGACAGGGGACAATGAGCAGTTCTTC.

The gene calls are TRBV27 and TRBJ2-3; D may be TRBD1 (6 bases). This CDR3 is 16 amino acids long. In germline, CDR1 is MNHEY, CDR2 SMNVEV (reference sequence). V shed 1 base and J shed 0 bases, with 11 bases lying between them. In nucleotides, the CDR3 is TGTGCCAGCAGTTTATTCGGCAGGGGTAGCACAGATACGCAGTATTTT. Its protein product is CASSLFGRGSTDTQYF.

The sample holds a few counts of this clone. The chain recombines TRBV7-8 with TRBJ2-1, with D perhaps TRBD2 (5 bases). Deletions cut 5 bases from V and 7 bases from J, with 12 bases between. The CDR3 is 13 residues long. CDR1 and CDR2 (germline): SGHVS, FQNEAQ. CDR3 bases: TGTGCCAGCAGCCTGTATAGCGAGAATGAGCAGTTCTTC. Translated: CASSLYSENEQFF. Looking up the rest from reference TRBV7-8 and TRBJ2-1 gives the full variable domain: GAGVSQSPRYKVAKRGQDVALRCDPISGHVSLFWYQQALGQGPEFLTYFQNEAQLDKSGLPSDRFFAERPEGSVSTLKIQRTQQEDSAVYLCASSLYSENEQFFGPGTRLTVL.

The rearrangement links TRBV19 to TRBJ1-5; 10 positions agree with TRBD1. The germline gives CDR1 LNHDA, CDR2 SQIVND (reference sequence). V lost 4 bases to trimming and J lost 2 bases; unmatched junction nucleotides: 5. The CDR3 is 16 amino acids. In DNA, the CDR3 is TGTGCCAGTAGTACGGGACAGGGGTTGCGCAATCAGCCCCAGCATTTT. Amino acid sequence: CASSTGQGLRNQPQHF. The full variable domain, in which reference TRBV19 and TRBJ1-5 provide the parts outside the CDR3, is DGGITQSPKYLFRKEGQNVTLSCEQNLNHDAMYWYRQDPGQGLRLIYYSQIVNDFQKGDIAEGYSVSREKKESFPLTVTSAQKNPTAFYLCASSTGQGLRNQPQHFGDGTRLSIL.

The gene calls are TRBV5-4 and TRBJ2-7; 7 bases map to TRBD1. The germline V gene encodes CDR1 SGHNT and CDR2 YYREEE (reference sequence). The V segment lost 3 bases and the J segment 4 bases; nucleotides outside the gene matches: 13. The CDR3 totals 16 residues. CDR3 nucleotides: TGTGCCAGCAGCTCCAAAGATACAGGGGTAACTTACGAGCAGTACTTC. Translated, it gives CASSSKDTGVTYEQYF.

The chain joins TRBV11-3 to TRBJ2-3; D uncertain. From germline, CDR1 is SGHNT and CDR2 YENEEA. CDR3 length: 18 amino acids. V was shortened by 1 base and J by 0 bases, with 17 bases between the two germline ends. The chain's CDR3 is CASSLGVIGHSSTDTQYF. The CDR3 region has the DNA TGTGCCAGCAGCTTAGGAGTGATAGGGCACTCTAGCACAGATACGCAGTATTTT.

There are a few counts of this clone. The chain couples TRBV4-2 to TRBJ2-7, with 14 bases matching TRBD2. The CDR3 is made up of 15 amino acids. CDR1 LGHNA and CDR2 YNFKEQ come from the germline V gene. Trimming cost V 3 bases and J 5 bases; bases outside gene matches: 3. CDR3 sequence (DNA): TGTGCCAGCAGCCAGGCGGGACTAGCGGGGGACGAGCAGTACTTC. This sequence encodes CASSQAGLAGDEQYF.

J is TRBJ2-1 and V is TRBV5-1; no clear D. CDR3 size: 14 residues. Per germline, CDR1 SGHRS and CDR2 YFSETQ. V was cut by 6 bases and J by 4 bases, with 14 bases left in between. The CDR3 loop reads CASNKADVYNEQFF. CDR3 in DNA: TGCGCCAGCAACAAGGCGGACGTTTACAATGAGCAGTTCTTC.

This rearrangement joins TRBV27 to TRBJ2-2, with 9 positions matching TRBD1. Per germline, CDR1 MNHEY and CDR2 SMNVEV (reference sequence). CDR3 length: 15 amino acids. V shed 8 bases, J shed 3 bases, and the junction held 7 bases outside the gene matches. The CDR3 DNA is TGTGCCAGCCGCCGGGACAGGGTGCACACCGGGGAGCTGTTTTTT. It is translated as CASRRDRVHTGELFF.

CDR3 residues: CASSPRQGPYEDTEAFF. CDR3 bases: TGCGCCAGCAGTCCCCGACAGGGACCCTACGAAGACACTGAAGCTTTCTTT. V is TRBV23-1 and J is TRBJ1-1; 7 bases agree with TRBD1. TRBV23-1 is flagged as an ORF with uncertain function. The V segment lost 4 bases and the J segment 3 bases; nucleotides outside the gene matches: 14. This CDR3 has 17 amino acids.

The CDR3 is CASSQRDSADTQYF. CDR3 DNA: TGTGCCAGCAGCCAACGAGACTCCGCAGATACGCAGTATTTT. The chain couples TRBV3-1 (or the pseudogene TRBV3-2) to TRBJ2-3; D not resolved. This CDR3 region has 14 residues. Germline assignment: CDR1 LGHDT and CDR2 YNNKEL (reference sequence). Trimming removed 2 bases at V and 4 bases at J, with 10 bases between.

The rearrangement joins TRBV12-2 to TRBJ1-3. TRBV12-2 is deemed a pseudogene. There are 15 residues in the CDR3. In DNA form, the CDR3 reads TGTGCAAGTCGCTTAGAGGCGTCGGGAGGAAACACCATATATTTT. The encoded protein is CASRLEASGGNTIYF.

V usage is TRBV5-1 and J usage is TRBJ1-1, with D uncertain. Germline values: CDR1 SGHRS, CDR2 YFSETQ. Between the trimmed V and J ends, which lost 3 bases and 0 bases, there was a span of 6 bases. The CDR3 covers 13 residues. CDR3 amino acids: CASSYAMNTEAFF. CDR3 in DNA: TGCGCCAGCAGCTACGCCATGAACACTGAAGCTTTCTTT. Based on the CDR3 plus reference TRBV5-1 and TRBJ1-1, the full variable domain is KAGVTQTPRYLIKTRGQQVTLSCSPISGHRSVSWYQQTPGQGLQFLFEYFSETQRNKGNFPGRFSGRQFSNSRSEMNVSTLELGDSALYLCASSYAMNTEAFFGQGTRLTVV.

The chain joins TRBV15 to TRBJ2-7; TRBD2 agrees at 7 bases. With V trimmed by 0 bases and J by 2 bases, 16 bases remained unmatched. Per germline, CDR1 LNHNV and CDR2 YYDKDF (reference sequence). The CDR3 runs to 19 residues. CDR3: CATSRDILWASGLTYEQYF. For the CDR3, the DNA is TGTGCCACCAGCAGAGATATCCTTTGGGCTAGCGGTTTAACCTACGAGCAGTACTTC.

CDR3 sequence reads: CASSLGMTGGRNEKLFF. CDR3 coding DNA: TGTGCCAGCAGCTTGGGCATGACAGGGGGCCGAAATGAAAAACTGTTTTTT. The chain links TRBV5-4 to TRBJ1-4; 10 positions agree with TRBD1. V lost 0 bases and J lost 5; bases outside the gene matches: 7. CDR3 length: 17 residues. Germline-derived CDR1 and CDR2 are SGHNT and YYREEE (reference sequence).

V is TRBV5-1 and J is TRBJ2-5, with 7 positions matching TRBD1. The CDR3 consists of 15 residues. The germline CDR1 and CDR2 sequences are SGHRS and YFSETQ. V shed 6 bases, J shed 0 bases, and the junction held 8 bases outside the gene matches. CDR3 protein: CASTRYDRDQETQYF. CDR3 nucleotide sequence: TGCGCCAGCACGAGATACGACAGGGACCAAGAGACCCAGTACTTC.

The gene calls are TRBV19 and TRBJ2-7; a possible D gene is TRBD1 (6 bases). V was trimmed by 2 bases and J by 7 bases, leaving 6 bases between them. The CDR3 contains 11 residues. Germline V gives CDR1 LNHDA, CDR2 SQIVND (reference sequence). CDR3 protein: CASSIRGEQYF. The CDR3 bases are TGTGCCAGTAGTATAAGGGGGGAGCAGTACTTC.

The chain carries TRBV28 and TRBJ2-7; D gene unclear. The CDR3 has 14 amino acids. Germline V lookup: CDR1 MDHEN, CDR2 SYDVKM. V lost 4 bases, J lost 4 bases, and 14 bases lay in between. As DNA, the CDR3 is TGTGCCAGCAGTTCTTATGTATTCGGGTACGAGCAGTACTTC. Translating gives CASSSYVFGYEQYF.

The chain uses TRBV6-4 and TRBJ1-4; no definite D call. From germline, CDR1 is MRHNA and CDR2 SNTAGT. With 3 bases removed from V and 10 bases from J, the gap between germline ends came to 15 bases. The CDR3 extends over 14 amino acids. The CDR3 reads CASSEDINVGKLFF. The CDR3, as DNA: TGTGCCAGCAGTGAAGACATCAACGTGGGAAAACTGTTTTTT.

V gene TRBV24-1 combines with J gene TRBJ2-7; TRBD1 or TRBD2 may be the D gene (5 bases each). CDR3 length: 15 amino acids. V shed 2 bases and J shed 3 bases, with 13 bases lying between them. Germline assignment: CDR1 KGHDR and CDR2 SFDVKD. The CDR3 DNA reads TGTGCCACCAGTGATTCCGGGACGGTTAACTACGAGCAGTACTTC. The encoded protein is CATSDSGTVNYEQYF.

The chain has TRBV18 and TRBJ2-5, with 9 bases lining up with TRBD2. Germline lookup yields CDR1 KGHSH and CDR2 LQKENI. V dropped 0 bases and J dropped 1; count of bases not matched to a gene: 0. The CDR3 runs 15 residues. CDR3 coding DNA: TGTGCCAGCTCACCACCGGGACTAGCCCAAGAGACCCAGTACTTC. Its translation is CASSPPGLAQETQYF.